A single T cell receptor beta chain is shown here with its context. Which antigen it targets is not known. Base quality data are lacking; no much larger clone is found one base away. These data are taken from a study of OX40 agonist ivuxolimab in advanced cancers. With respect to the entire study: Ivuxolimab was an agonistic, fully human IgG2 monoclonal antibody directed against OX40 (CD134), a costimulatory receptor. Partial responses occurred in three dose-escalation patients: two with cutaneous melanoma and one with hepatocellular carcinoma. Intravenous ivuxolimab was administered to patients every 2 weeks at six dose levels: 0.01, 0.1, 0.3, 1.5, 3 and 10 mg/kg. Prior anti-PD-1, anti-PD-L1 or anti-CTLA-4 therapy was permitted, and roughly two fifths of dose-escalation patients had received checkpoint inhibitors. Of the roughly 50 dose-escalation patients, hepatocellular carcinoma was present in approximately 20, melanoma in about 15, renal cell carcinoma in 9 and head and neck cancer in 9. Peripheral TCRbeta sequencing aimed to test whether ivuxolimab altered TCR sequence diversity and caused clonal T-cell expansion. The monotherapy dose-escalation portion (N = 52 patients) of the phase I ivuxolimab trial is reported in the paper. In the dose-escalation cohort, 82.7% of patients were male, and the mean age was approximately 55 years, with a range of 23 to 79.

Overall results and qualifications from the work: Which antigens the clonally expanded peripheral T cells were specific for was not determined. After ivuxolimab, more expanded clones were found on average in CD8+ T cells than in CD4+ T cells. In the 0.1-3.0 mg/kg groups, partial responders had among the lowest normalized peripheral clonal expansion, particularly in CD8+ T cells. Low levels of normalized T-cell clonal expansion were also seen in some patients who did not respond. Clonal expansion of both CD4+ and CD8+ blood T cells was observed from baseline to week 6 at doses 0.1 to 3.0 mg/kg.

Genomic DNA was isolated from the sorted cells so that the TCRbeta CDR3 region could be sequenced. TCRbeta CDR3 regions were sequenced using the immunoSEQ Assay. TCRdb took this table from immuneACCESS and kept in-frame rearrangements with V and J called. Such tables lack part of the clones; where checked against another copy, unresolved V genes explain under half of the gap, and the rest is unexplained. This sample has approximately 3,500 clones in its table, and over 80% of those were observed once. 28% of the sample lies in the top ten. Reading the germline V gene gives CDR1 SGHVS and CDR2 FNYEAQ. V and J lose 5 bases and 2 bases, and a span of 9 bases separates them. The cysteine opens and the phenylalanine closes a CDR3 of 13 amino acids. Only the CDR3 portion is preserved as DNA: 39 bases, with reading frame beginning at the first base. Patients with autoimmune disease history or receiving systemic immunosuppression were excluded from the trial. Peripheral blood for TCR sequencing was drawn from every dose cohort at baseline, at cycle 4 day 1 and at cycle 7 day 1. Samples were obtained from an open-label, multicenter, first-in-human phase I dose-escalation trial of ivuxolimab. Adults with locally advanced or metastatic melanoma, renal cell carcinoma, hepatocellular carcinoma or head and neck squamous cell carcinoma were enrolled in the trial. CD4+ and CD8+ T cells were sorted separately from peripheral blood before TCR sequencing.

This TCR was sampled from an adult with an advanced solid tumor such as melanoma, head and neck, liver or kidney cancer. Recombination connected TRBV7-6 to TRBJ2-5; the D gene may be TRBD1 or TRBD2, since each aligns over 5 bases. The input for sequencing was CD4+ or CD8+ T cells sorted from blood, taken in a trial of the OX40 agonist ivuxolimab. The DNA sequence is as follows: TGTGCCAGCAGCACTAGGGGACAAGAGACCCAGTACTTC. This gives the protein CASSTRGQETQYF.